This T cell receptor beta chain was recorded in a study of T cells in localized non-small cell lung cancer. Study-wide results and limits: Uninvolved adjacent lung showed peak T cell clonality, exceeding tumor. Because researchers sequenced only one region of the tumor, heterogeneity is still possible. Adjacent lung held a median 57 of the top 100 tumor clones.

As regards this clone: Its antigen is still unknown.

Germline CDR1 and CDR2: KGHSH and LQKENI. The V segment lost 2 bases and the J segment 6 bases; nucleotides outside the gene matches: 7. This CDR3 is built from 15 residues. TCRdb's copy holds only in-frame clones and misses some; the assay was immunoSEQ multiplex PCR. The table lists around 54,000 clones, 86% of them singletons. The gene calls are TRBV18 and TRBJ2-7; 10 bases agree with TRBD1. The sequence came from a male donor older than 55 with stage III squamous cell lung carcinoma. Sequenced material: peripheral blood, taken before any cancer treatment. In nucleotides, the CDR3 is TGTGCCAGCTCACCAGCCGGGACAGGGGTTAGCGAGCAGTACTTC. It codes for CASSPAGTGVSEQYF.